This T cell receptor (beta chain) was captured in a study of identical twins. Study-wide points: A partial confounding effect on zero-insertion analyses could come from invariant MAIT and iNKT cells.

MiXCR was run by TCRdb on the 5' RACE reads, yielding one entry per CDR3 protein. The table includes under 350,000 distinct CDR3 sequences, around 9.7% detected once. This clonotype was counted many times. Its antigen is not known. The germline V gene encodes CDR1 LGHDT and CDR2 YNNKEL (reference sequence). V dropped 1 base and J dropped 4; count of bases not matched to a gene: 11. The CDR3 is made up of 17 amino acids. These sequences were also reported in another study, on yellow fever vaccine responses in identical twins.

The chain links TRBV3-1 to TRBJ2-5; 8 bases align to TRBD2. Sequencing was carried out using CD8+ T cells sorted from blood. The sequence was obtained from a woman aged 18-29 years in good health. Here the CDR3 reads CASSQGSGVTKGETQYF. DNA of the CDR3: TGTGCCAGCAGCCAAGGTAGCGGGGTTACGAAGGGAGAGACCCAGTACTTC.